This T cell receptor (beta chain) originates from a study of blood T cells in healthy people across ages. Details on this clonotype: Its antigen remains unknown.

Findings and limits, study-wide: Any conclusive comparison of naive versus antigen-experienced cells was prevented by using unsorted PBMCs.

Healthy Caucasian individuals from Russia aged about 6 to 100 served as donors. Samples had at least 7 million PBMCs isolated from them. Primed by a sample-barcoded 5' primer and a J-beta primer mix, a second PCR proceeded for about 6 to 11 cycles. TCRdb redid the calling of the 5' RACE reads with MiXCR, one entry per CDR3 protein. The top ten hold just over 8.5% of the sample, which has approximately 580,000 distinct CDR3 sequences, around 24% seen once. The CDR3 length is 16 residues. V gave up 1 base and J gave up 3 bases; unmatched junction bases: 3. The germline gives CDR1 MGHRA, CDR2 YSYEKL. Separately, the same data were catalogued under a study of T cells of mothers and their children. From that report: Related mother-child pairs showed slightly higher but non-significant overlap than unrelated pairs.

This TCR was sampled from a boy younger than 18 in good health. The gene calls are TRBV4-1 and TRBJ1-4; 9 bases fit TRBD1. The sequenced sample consisted of blood. CDR3 region: CASSQVQGAPNEKLFF. The DNA of the CDR3 is TGCGCCAGCAGCCAAGTACAGGGGGCGCCTAATGAAAAACTGTTTTTT.